This T cell receptor beta chain stems from a study of CD8+ T cells in alopecia areata. Study at large: Tofacitinib was taken orally by treated patients, and the dose was 5 to 10 mg twice daily. The study, taken as a whole, reports: Lesional scalp, notably in alopecia totalis/universalis, had clonality above that of normal scalp.

CDR1 and CDR2 (germline): SGHRS, YFSETQ. V was shortened by 3 bases and J by 0 bases, with 1 base between the two germline ends. The CDR3 is 12 amino acids. Of note for this clone: The antigen is not known.

Treatment specified: oral pan-JAK inhibitor, 5-10 mg twice daily. Collection of lesional scalp punch biopsies and peripheral blood was performed in alopecia areata patients. Cell sorting was applied to PBMCs, and CD4+ and CD8+ T cells were collected. RNA extraction and reverse transcription yielded cDNA as sequencing template. Assay: immunoSEQ multiplex PCR; the TCRdb copy retains only in-frame clones and omits some. The profile shows more than 110,000 clones, approximately 85% of them singletons. Sequencing was performed on CD8+ T cells sorted from blood, taken at week 4, from a patient treated with tofacitinib. This chain uses TRBV5-1 with TRBJ2-1; D ambiguous. This TCR was recovered from a human donor with alopecia areata. The CDR3 spells CASSYSYNEQFF. In DNA, the CDR3 is TGCGCCAGCAGCTACTCCTACAATGAGCAGTTCTTC.